This T cell receptor (beta chain) was sequenced in a study of shared clonotypes between healthy human individuals. About this clone: The antigen is unknown. This sample includes further DNA sequences coding for the same CDR3.

The germline V gene encodes CDR1 MDHEN and CDR2 SYDVKM. The V gene lost 2 bases and the J gene lost 7 bases, with 11 bases spanning the gap. This CDR3 has 14 amino acids. TCRdb's copy holds only in-frame clones and misses some; the assay was immunoSEQ multiplex PCR. Of 2.3 million or so clones listed, over 85% were seen once; the top ten hold 0.39%. Regarding the study as a whole: Despite large depth, rarefaction showed incomplete sorted-subset sequencing.

The chain combines TRBV28 with TRBJ1-4, with D possibly matching TRBD1 (6 bases). The sequence came from a young man in good health. Some clones in this sample may be carry-over from other donors' samples. Material for sequencing was naive CD4+ T cells from PBMCs. Subset defined: CD45RA+ positively selected. CDR3 region: CASSLVGGGEKLFF. CDR3 DNA: TGTGCCAGCAGTTTAGTGGGGGGCGGTGAAAAACTGTTTTTT.